Presented here are 11 T cell receptor beta chains from one specimen sequenced in a study of shared clonotypes between healthy human individuals. Generated by immunoSEQ multiplex PCR, the TCRdb table keeps only in-frame clones and is missing some. The sample includes 2,500,000 or so clones, over 85% seen only once; the top ten take approximately 0.36%. The sample was naive CD4+ T cells from PBMCs. Regarding subset: CD45RA+ positively selected. The source is a man younger than 35 in good health. Some clones in this sample may be carry-over from other donors' samples.

Turning to this clone: This CDR3 is also generated by other DNA sequences in the sample. The V and J genes are TRBV7-9 and TRBJ2-3; possibly TRBD1 or TRBD2 for D (5 bases each). Germline V lookup: CDR1 SEHNR, CDR2 FQNEAQ (reference sequence). V lost 2 bases, J lost 5 bases, and 8 bases lay in between. This CDR3 is 13 amino acids long. The CDR3 region is CASSLSGGDTQYF. CDR3 DNA sequence: TGTGCCAGCAGCTTATCTGGGGGAGATACGCAGTATTTT.

Regarding this clone: Other DNA sequences from this sample encode an identical CDR3 as well. The genes are TRBV11-2 and TRBJ1-2; D gene ambiguous. From germline, CDR1 is SGHAT and CDR2 FQNNGV. This CDR3 has 13 amino acids. The V end was cut by 4 bases, the J end by 2 bases, with 8 bases between. The CDR3 DNA is TGTGCCAGCAGCTCGGGAACGAACTATGGCTACACCTTC. Translating gives CASSSGTNYGYTF.

J is TRBJ1-2 and V is TRBV30, with D unresolved. The V end lost 0 bases, the J end lost 8 bases, and 10 bases lay between the germline ends. The CDR3 extends over 12 amino acids. Germline assignment: CDR1 GTSNPN and CDR2 SVGIG (reference sequence). The CDR3: CAWSVNPGGYTF. The CDR3 nucleotides are TGTGCCTGGAGTGTTAATCCCGGGGGCTACACCTTC.

This clone has just a few counts. At the DNA level, this CDR3 is encoded by other sequences in the same sample as well. The chain combines TRBV28 with TRBJ1-1; D is possibly TRBD1 (5 bases). Germline V gene data show CDR1 as MDHEN and CDR2 as SYDVKM. V lost 5 bases and J lost 2, with 9 bases in between. The CDR3 runs 13 residues. The CDR3 DNA reads TGTGCCAGCAGTCCGGGGGGAAACACTGAAGCTTTCTTT. Translation: CASSPGGNTEAFF.

The chain is built from TRBV7-2 and TRBJ2-7, with D possibly called TRBD1 or TRBD2 (5 bases each). The CDR3 contains 15 residues. Germline V lookup: CDR1 SGHTA, CDR2 FQGNSA. Trimming left V 3 bases short and J 1 base short, with 13 bases between. The CDR3 region is CASSFLGVGSYEQYF. The CDR3 DNA reads TGTGCCAGCAGCTTTTTGGGGGTGGGGTCCTACGAGCAGTACTTC.

J is TRBJ2-1 and V is TRBV9; D unresolved. The V gene's germline CDR1 is SGDLS and CDR2 YYNGEE. This CDR3 spans 12 amino acids. The V and J ends lost 4 bases and 9 bases respectively, with 11 bases between them. The CDR3 nucleotides are TGTGCCAGCAGCCGGAGTGTAATTGAGCAGTTCTTC. This translates into CASSRSVIEQFF.

This rearrangement joins TRBV7-9 to TRBJ2-3; 14 nucleotides match TRBD2. With 5 bases clipped from V and 5 bases from J, the junction kept 6 bases outside the gene matches. The germline CDR1 and CDR2 sequences are SEHNR and FQNEAQ (reference sequence). This CDR3 region has 16 residues. CDR3 sequence: CASSTGLAGVVDTQYF. For the CDR3, the DNA is TGTGCCAGCAGCACGGGACTAGCGGGAGTGGTAGATACGCAGTATTTT.

The V and J genes are TRBV28 and TRBJ1-1; D is possibly TRBD1 (5 bases). This CDR3 spans 13 amino acids. Germline V lookup: CDR1 MDHEN, CDR2 SYDVKM. Trimming removed 8 bases at V and 1 base at J, with 11 bases between. CDR3 in amino acids: CASFPTANTEAFF. CDR3 in DNA: TGTGCCAGCTTCCCGACAGCGAACACTGAAGCTTTCTTT.

The V gene is TRBV27, the J gene TRBJ1-1; a weak D match, TRBD1 (6 bases). Germline V CDR1 and CDR2: MNHEY, SMNVEV (reference sequence). The ends were cut back, 6 bases at V and 5 bases at J, with 19 bases in the middle. This CDR3 region has 15 residues. CDR3 in amino acids: CASSSAPGGRTEAFF. CDR3 DNA: TGTGCCAGCAGCTCCGCCCCCGGGGGGCGGACTGAAGCTTTCTTT.

DNA for the CDR3: TGCGCCAGCACCCCCGGGCGAAAGAACACCGGGGAGCTGTTTTTT. Translation: CASTPGRKNTGELFF. The V gene is TRBV5-1, the J gene TRBJ2-2; D is unclear. V was clipped by 6 bases and J by 1 base, with 13 bases between them. Germline CDR1 reads SGHRS; CDR2 reads YFSETQ. This CDR3 is built from 15 residues.

The V and J genes are TRBV18 and TRBJ2-1; TRBD2 is a possible D gene (6 bases). The CDR3 length is 16 residues. Trimming took off 6 bases at V and 0 bases at J, with 15 bases between the two ends. Looked up from germline, CDR1 is KGHSH and CDR2 is LQKENI. The CDR3 reads CASSPGTPGSYNEQFF. The CDR3 nucleotides are TGTGCCAGCTCTCCCGGGACTCCCGGCTCCTACAATGAGCAGTTCTTC.